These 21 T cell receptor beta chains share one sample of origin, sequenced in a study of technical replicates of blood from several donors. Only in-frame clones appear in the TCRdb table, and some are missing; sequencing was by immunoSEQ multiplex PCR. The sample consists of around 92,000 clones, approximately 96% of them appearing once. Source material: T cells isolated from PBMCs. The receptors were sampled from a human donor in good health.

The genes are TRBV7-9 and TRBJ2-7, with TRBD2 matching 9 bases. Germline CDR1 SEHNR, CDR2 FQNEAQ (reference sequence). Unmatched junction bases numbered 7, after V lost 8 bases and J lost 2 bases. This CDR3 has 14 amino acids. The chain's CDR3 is CASLNSGSTYEQYF. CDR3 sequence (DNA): TGTGCCAGCCTAAATAGCGGGAGTACCTACGAGCAGTACTTC.

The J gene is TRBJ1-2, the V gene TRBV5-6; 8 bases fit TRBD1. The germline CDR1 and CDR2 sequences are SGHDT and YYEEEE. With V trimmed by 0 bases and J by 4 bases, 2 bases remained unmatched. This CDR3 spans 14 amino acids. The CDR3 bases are TGTGCCAGCAGCTTGGGGACAGGGCCCTATGGCTACACCTTC. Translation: CASSLGTGPYGYTF.

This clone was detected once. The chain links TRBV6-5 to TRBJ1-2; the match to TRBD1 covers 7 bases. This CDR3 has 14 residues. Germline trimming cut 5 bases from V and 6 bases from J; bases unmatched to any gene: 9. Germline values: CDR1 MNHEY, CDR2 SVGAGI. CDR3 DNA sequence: TGTGCCAGCAGTCTTAGGACAGGATCAAATGGCTACACCTTC. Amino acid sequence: CASSLRTGSNGYTF.

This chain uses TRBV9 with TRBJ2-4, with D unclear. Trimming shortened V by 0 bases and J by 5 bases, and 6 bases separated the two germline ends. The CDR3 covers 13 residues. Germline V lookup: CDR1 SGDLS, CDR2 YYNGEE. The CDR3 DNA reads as TGTGCCAGCAGCGTAGACAGTCAAAACATTCAGTACTTC. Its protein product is CASSVDSQNIQYF. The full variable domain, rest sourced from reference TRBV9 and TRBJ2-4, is DSGVTQTPKHLITATGQRVTLRCSPRSGDLSVYWYQQSLDQGLQFLIQYYNGEERAKGNILERFSAQQFPDLHSELNLSSLELGDSALYFCASSVDSQNIQYFGAGTRLSVL.

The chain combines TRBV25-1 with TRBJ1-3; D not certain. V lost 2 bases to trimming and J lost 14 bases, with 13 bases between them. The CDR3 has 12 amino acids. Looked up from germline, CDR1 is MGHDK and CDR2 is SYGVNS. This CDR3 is CASSEVVAPLYF. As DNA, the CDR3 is TGTGCCAGCAGTGAAGTGGTGGCTCCTTTATATTTT.

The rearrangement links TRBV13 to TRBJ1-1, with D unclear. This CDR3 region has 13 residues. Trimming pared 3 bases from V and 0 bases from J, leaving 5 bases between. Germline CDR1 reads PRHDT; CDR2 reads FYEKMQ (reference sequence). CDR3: CASSFYMNTEAFF. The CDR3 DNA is TGTGCCAGCAGCTTTTACATGAACACTGAAGCTTTCTTT.

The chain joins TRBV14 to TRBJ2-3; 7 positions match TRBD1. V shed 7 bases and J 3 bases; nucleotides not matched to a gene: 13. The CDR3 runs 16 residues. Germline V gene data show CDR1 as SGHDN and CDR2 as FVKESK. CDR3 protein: CASTRTGSSSTDTQYF. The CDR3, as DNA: TGTGCCAGCACTCGGACAGGTTCGTCCTCGACAGATACGCAGTATTTT.

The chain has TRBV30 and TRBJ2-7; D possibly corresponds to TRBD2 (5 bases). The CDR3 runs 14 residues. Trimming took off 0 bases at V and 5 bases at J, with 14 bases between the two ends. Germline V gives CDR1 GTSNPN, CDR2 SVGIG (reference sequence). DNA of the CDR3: TGTGCCTGGAGTGTACTGGGCACGGGAAACGAGCAGTACTTC. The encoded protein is CAWSVLGTGNEQYF.

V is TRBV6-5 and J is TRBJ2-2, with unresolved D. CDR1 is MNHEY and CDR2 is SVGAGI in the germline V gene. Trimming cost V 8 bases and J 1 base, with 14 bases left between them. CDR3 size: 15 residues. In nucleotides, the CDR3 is TGTGCCAGCCGATTGGGCACAGAGAACACCGGGGAGCTGTTTTTT. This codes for CASRLGTENTGELFF.

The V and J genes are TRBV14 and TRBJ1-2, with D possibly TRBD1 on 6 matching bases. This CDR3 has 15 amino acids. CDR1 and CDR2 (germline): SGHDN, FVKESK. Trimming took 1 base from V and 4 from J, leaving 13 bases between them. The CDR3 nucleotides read TGTGCCAGCAGCCAAGTATGGGGGGGCCCCTATGGCTACACCTTC. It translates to CASSQVWGGPYGYTF.

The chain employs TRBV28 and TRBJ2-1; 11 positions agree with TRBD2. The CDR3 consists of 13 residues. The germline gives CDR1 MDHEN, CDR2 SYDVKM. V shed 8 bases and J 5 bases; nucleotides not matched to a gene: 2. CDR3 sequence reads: CASGTSGHNEQFF. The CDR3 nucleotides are TGTGCCAGCGGGACTAGCGGACACAATGAGCAGTTCTTC. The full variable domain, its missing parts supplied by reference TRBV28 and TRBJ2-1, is DVKVTQSSRYLVKRTGEKVFLECVQDMDHENMFWYRQDPGLGLRLIYFSYDVKMKEKGDIPEGYSVSREKKERFSLILESASTNQTSMYLCASGTSGHNEQFFGPGTRLTVL.

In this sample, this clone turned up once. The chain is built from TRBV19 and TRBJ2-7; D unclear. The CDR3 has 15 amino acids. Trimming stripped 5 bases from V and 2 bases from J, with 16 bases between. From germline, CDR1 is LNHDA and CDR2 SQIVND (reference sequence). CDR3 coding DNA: TGTGCCAGTAGTGCCGTCGGAGCGACCACCTACGAGCAGTACTTC. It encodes CASSAVGATTYEQYF. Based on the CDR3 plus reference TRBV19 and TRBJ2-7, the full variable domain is DGGITQSPKYLFRKEGQNVTLSCEQNLNHDAMYWYRQDPGQGLRLIYYSQIVNDFQKGDIAEGYSVSREKKESFPLTVTSAQKNPTAFYLCASSAVGATTYEQYFGPGTRLTVT.

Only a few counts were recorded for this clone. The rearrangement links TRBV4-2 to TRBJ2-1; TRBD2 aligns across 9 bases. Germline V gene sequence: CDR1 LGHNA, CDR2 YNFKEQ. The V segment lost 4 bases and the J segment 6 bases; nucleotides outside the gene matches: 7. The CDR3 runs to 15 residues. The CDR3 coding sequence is TGTGCCAGCAGCCCCTACGAGCGGGAGGCCAATGAGCAGTTCTTC. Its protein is CASSPYEREANEQFF.

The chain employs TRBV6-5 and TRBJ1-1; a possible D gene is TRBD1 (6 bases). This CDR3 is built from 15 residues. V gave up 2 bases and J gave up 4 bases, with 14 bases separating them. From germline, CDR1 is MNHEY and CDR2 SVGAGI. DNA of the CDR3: TGTGCCAGCAGTTACGGCCCGGGGGGCTTCACTGAAGCTTTCTTT. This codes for CASSYGPGGFTEAFF.

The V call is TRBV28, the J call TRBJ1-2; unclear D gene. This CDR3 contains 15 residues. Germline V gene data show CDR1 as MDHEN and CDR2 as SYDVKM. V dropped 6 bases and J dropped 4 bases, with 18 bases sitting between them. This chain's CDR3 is CASSPPGMGAYGYTF. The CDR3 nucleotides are TGTGCCAGCAGCCCCCCGGGGATGGGTGCCTATGGCTACACCTTC.

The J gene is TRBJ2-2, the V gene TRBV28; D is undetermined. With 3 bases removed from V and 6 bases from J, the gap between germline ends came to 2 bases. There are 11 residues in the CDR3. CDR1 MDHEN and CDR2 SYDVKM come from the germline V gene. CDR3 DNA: TGTGCCAGCAGTTTCTCCGGGGAGCTGTTTTTT. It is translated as CASSFSGELFF.

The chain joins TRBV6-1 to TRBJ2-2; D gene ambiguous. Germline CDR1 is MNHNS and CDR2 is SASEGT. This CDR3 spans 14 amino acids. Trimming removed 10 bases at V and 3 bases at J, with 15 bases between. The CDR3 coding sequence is TGTGCCACCCTCCGAGGTCTGGACACCGGGGAGCTGTTTTTT. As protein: CATLRGLDTGELFF.

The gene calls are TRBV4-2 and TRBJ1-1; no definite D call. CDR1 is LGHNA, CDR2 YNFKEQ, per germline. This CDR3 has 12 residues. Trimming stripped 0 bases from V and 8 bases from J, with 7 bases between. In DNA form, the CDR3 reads TGTGCCAGCAGCCAAGATGGCAGGGAAGCTTTCTTT. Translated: CASSQDGREAFF.

Written as DNA, the CDR3 is TGCGCCAGCAGCTACGGGACAGGGGACAACTATAGCAATCAGCCCCAGCATTTT. Translated, it gives CASSYGTGDNYSNQPQHF. This chain links TRBV5-1 with TRBJ1-5; TRBD1 matches at 10 bases. CDR1 is SGHRS, CDR2 YFSETQ, per germline. J gave up 0 bases and V 3 bases, and 9 bases lay outside the gene matches. CDR3 length equals 18 residues.

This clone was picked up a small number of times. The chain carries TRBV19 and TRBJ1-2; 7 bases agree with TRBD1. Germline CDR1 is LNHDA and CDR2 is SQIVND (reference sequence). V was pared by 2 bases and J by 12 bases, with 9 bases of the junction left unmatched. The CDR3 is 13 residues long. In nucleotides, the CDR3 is TGTGCCAGTAGTATACAGGACAGGAAGACCCACACCTTC. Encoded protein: CASSIQDRKTHTF.

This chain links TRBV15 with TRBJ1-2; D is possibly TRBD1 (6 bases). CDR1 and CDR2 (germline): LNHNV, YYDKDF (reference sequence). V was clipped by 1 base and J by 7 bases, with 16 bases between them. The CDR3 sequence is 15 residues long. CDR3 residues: CATSRGRQGSGGYTF. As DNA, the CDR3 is TGTGCCACCAGCAGAGGCCGCCAGGGGAGCGGTGGCTACACCTTC. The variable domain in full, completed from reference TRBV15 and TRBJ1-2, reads DAMVIQNPRYQVTQFGKPVTLSCSQTLNHNVMYWYQQKSSQAPKLLFHYYDKDFNNEADTPDNFQSRRPNTSFCFLDIRSPGLGDTAMYLCATSRGRQGSGGYTFGSGTRLTVV.